This T cell receptor (beta chain) stems from a study of shared clonotypes between healthy human individuals. Study-level information: Each donor's CD4 naive and CD4 memory cells filled three plates apiece, CD8 naive two, and CD8 memory one. Whole-study findings and limits: Sorted-subset samples were not fully sequenced, rarefaction indicated. The low donor count limited represented genetic and exposure-history diversity.

TCRdb's copy holds only in-frame clones and misses some; the assay was immunoSEQ multiplex PCR. The sample lists under 1,900,000 clones, 98% to 99% occurring once. A remark on this clone: The antigen is not known.

V was pared by 6 bases and J by 3 bases, with 15 bases between. Germline lookup yields CDR1 MNHNS and CDR2 SASEGT. This CDR3 has 14 residues. This clonotype was sampled from a man aged 30 to 39 in good health. Sequences were obtained from naive CD4+ T cells sorted from blood. Subset: CD45RA+ positively selected. The rearrangement links TRBV6-1 to TRBJ2-7, with D uncertain. CDR3 bases: TGTGCCAGCAGAAGGACCGACTTAAGCTACGAGCAGTACTTC. Residues: CASRRTDLSYEQYF.